This record looks at one T cell receptor (beta chain) sequence and its context. This clone was counted once. The specificity of this receptor is unknown. The record has no base qualities; no much larger clone is one base away. The immunoSEQ Assay was used to sequence TCRbeta CDR3 regions. After extraction, genomic DNA underwent amplification by bias-controlled multiplex PCR, followed by high-throughput sequencing. Turning to the authors' computational methods: To quantify the absolute abundance of each unique TCRbeta CDR3 region, sequences were collapsed and filtered. T cell fraction was estimated by normalization of TCRbeta template counts to usable DNA, with usable DNA being measured through amplification of reference genes present in all nucleated cells. Repertoire TCRs were annotated as SARS-CoV-2-specific by exact matching of V gene, CDR3 amino acid sequence and J gene to a known reactive TCR set. The reference SARS-CoV-2 TCR set was derived from MIRA and filtered for enrichment in COVID-19-positive ImmuneCODE repertoires, a step that removed public or cross-reactive TCRs. Based on the MIRA antigens, annotated TCRs were further analysed at the level of specific ORF or position within ORF. Depth was the summed frequency of annotated unique rearrangements, while breadth was defined as annotated unique rearrangements over total unique productive rearrangements. TCR breadth was compared between groups using two-sided Wilcoxon rank-sum tests. This immuneACCESS table, as held by TCRdb, lists in-frame sequences with V and J called but not all clones. Of the missing ones, under half trace to an unresolved V gene in checked studies; the others have no known cause. That table gives V, J and clone size, and the DNA gave D and trimming. Within this sample are some 480,000 clones, with 70% to 90% of them counted one time only. Of the sample, roughly 13% is held by the ten largest clones.

The data derive from a study of Ad26.COV2.S vaccination and SARS-CoV-2 variants (dated by TCRdb to the early 2020s). Study-wide context: Vaccine-arm donors came from COV1001, a multicentre, randomized, double-blind, placebo-controlled phase I-IIa trial of Ad26.COV2.S in healthy adults. The TCR-sequenced set comprised around 30 samples: around 20 Ad26.COV2.S vaccine recipients, 5 placebo recipients and 8 SARS-CoV-2 convalescent individuals. TCRbeta repertoire sequencing served as the tool for gauging how specific and how broad the SARS-CoV-2-reactive T cell receptors were following Ad26.COV2.S vaccination. Investigators did not know the trial group allocation while performing experiments and assessing outcomes. Ad26.COV2.S was administered intramuscularly at 5 x 10^10 or 1 x 10^11 viral particles, either as a single shot or as two shots given 56 days apart. Trial participants were randomized into five groups of five: low-dose or high-dose Ad26.COV2.S given once or twice, or placebo on both occasions. Findings and caveats that apply to the study as a whole: After vaccination, spike-specific CD8+ and CD4+ T cell responses were reported to show substantial breadth. The study was not powered to compare responses between vaccine doses or regimens. It was noted by the authors that total T cell responses may have been underestimated by the TCR breadth and depth analyses. Comparable non-spike TCR breadth was observed between vaccine and placebo recipients, consistent with only spike being contained in the vaccine. Spike-specific TCR breadth was higher in Ad26.COV2.S recipients than in placebo recipients (P = 0.0014).

The V end loses 6 bases and the J end loses 2 bases, and a stretch of 7 bases separates them. CDR1 and CDR2 were assigned from the germline V gene as MDHEN and SYDVKM. Counted from cysteine to phenylalanine, this CDR3 has 12 amino acids. The entry retains the CDR3 DNA only, 36 bases that are in frame from base 1. The sample's treatment or condition label, decoded: roughly 18 received Ad26.COV2.S at low or high dose, single or two shots; several received placebo; per-sample allocation not given. For vaccine and placebo recipients, repertoires were sequenced using samples collected on day 63 after the first injection. Between 29 July and 7 August 2020, Cohort 1b enrolled some 25 adults aged 18-55 years at one site in Boston, USA. Ad26.COV2.S was a replication-incompetent adenovirus type 26 vector that expressed a prefusion-stabilized SARS-CoV-2 spike protein derived from the original Wuhan strain.

The V and J segments used are TRBV28 and TRBJ1-2, with the D gene not confidently named. Sequenced here: peripheral blood, sampled in a trial of Ad26.COV2.S vaccine versus placebo. The sequence derives from a person aged 18-65 years who received the Ad26.COV2.S COVID-19 vaccine or a placebo. The CDR3 reads as follows: CASRGRNYGYTF. DNA sequence: TGTGCCAGCAGGGGGAGGAACTATGGCTACACCTTC.